A single sample gave rise to the 8 T cell receptor beta chains below, sequenced in a study of T cell responses to AZD1222 COVID-19 vaccine. Measured with immunoSEQ multiplex PCR; TCRdb has only the in-frame clones, and not every one. The table shows 100,000 or so clones, with about 88% occurring only once. The sequencing here drew on peripheral blood, taken 28 days after the second AZD1222 dose. The receptors were sampled from an adult who received the AZD1222 COVID-19 vaccine.

The chain combines TRBV6-1 with TRBJ1-1, with D possibly being TRBD1 (6 bases). Trimming took 3 bases from V and 4 from J, leaving 12 bases between them. The CDR3 loop spans 14 amino acids. CDR1 and CDR2 from the germline V gene are MNHNS and SASEGT. CDR3 loop: CASSDDWGATEAFF. DNA for the CDR3: TGTGCCAGCAGTGATGACTGGGGGGCCACTGAAGCTTTCTTT.

The DNA for the CDR3 is TGCGCCAGCAGCCAAGAATGGAGTCTAGCGGGAGAGGGCACGCAGTATTTT. This translates into CASSQEWSLAGEGTQYF. J is TRBJ2-3 and V is TRBV4-1; 10 bases are shared with TRBD2. The CDR3 covers 17 residues. CDR1 and CDR2 from the germline V gene are MGHRA and YSYEKL. The V gene end was trimmed by 0 bases and the J gene end by 9 bases; junction bases not matched to a gene: 12.

V usage is TRBV5-1 and J usage is TRBJ2-6; TRBD1 matches 7 bases. Trimming cost V 3 bases and J 3 bases; bases outside gene matches: 9. Germline CDR1 SGHRS, CDR2 YFSETQ. The CDR3 loop spans 17 amino acids. The CDR3 coding sequence is TGCGCCAGCAGCTCTGACAGGGCTCTCTTTGGGGCCAACGTCCTGACTTTC. Residues: CASSSDRALFGANVLTF.

The gene calls are TRBV27 and TRBJ2-2, with 13 bases matching TRBD2. V lost 6 bases, J lost 7 bases, and 8 bases stayed unmatched. Germline values: CDR1 MNHEY, CDR2 SMNVEV (reference sequence). The CDR3 is 16 amino acids. The CDR3 bases are TGTGCCAGCAGACAACTAGCGGGAGGGCCCGGCGGGGAGCTGTTTTTT. This translates into CASRQLAGGPGGELFF.

The chain combines TRBV28 with TRBJ2-7, with 9 bases aligning to TRBD1. Germline V gene sequence: CDR1 MDHEN, CDR2 SYDVKM. The CDR3 length is 15 residues. Losses at the gene ends were 5 bases for V and 6 bases for J; bases not matched to a gene: 11. The CDR3 loop reads CASSPSGTGYGEQYF. The CDR3 coding sequence is TGTGCCAGCAGTCCCTCCGGGACAGGGTACGGCGAGCAGTACTTC.

This sequence joins TRBV6-2 or TRBV6-3 and TRBJ2-1; tentatively, D is TRBD1 or TRBD2 (5 bases each). The CDR3 runs to 14 residues. Germline lookup yields CDR1 MNHEY and CDR2 SVGEGT. V gave up 6 bases and J gave up 4 bases, with 13 bases separating them. CDR3: CASSPTGPYNEQFF. In DNA form, the CDR3 reads TGTGCCAGCAGCCCTACGGGACCTTACAATGAGCAGTTCTTC.

J is TRBJ2-1 and V is TRBV11-3, with D perhaps matching TRBD1 or TRBD2 (5 bases each). The V gene lost 3 bases and the J gene lost 2 bases, with 14 bases spanning the gap. CDR1 and CDR2 (germline): SGHNT, YENEEA. CDR3 length: 16 residues. Here the CDR3 reads CASSFRGQGAYNEQFF. CDR3 nucleotides: TGTGCCAGCAGCTTTCGCGGGCAGGGTGCCTACAATGAGCAGTTCTTC.

This chain links TRBV5-5 with TRBJ1-5, with D maybe TRBD1 (5 bases). With 3 bases removed from V and 3 bases from J, the gap between germline ends came to 10 bases. This CDR3 has 14 amino acids. CDR1 is SGHKS, CDR2 YYEKEE, per germline (reference sequence). The CDR3 protein is CASSSLGTNQPQHF. The CDR3 DNA sequence: TGTGCCAGCAGCTCTCTGGGGACCAATCAGCCCCAGCATTTT. Combining the CDR3 with reference TRBV5-5 and TRBJ1-5 gives the whole variable domain DAGVTQSPTHLIKTRGQQVTLRCSPISGHKSVSWYQQVLGQGPQFIFQYYEKEERGRGNFPDRFSARQFPNYSSELNVNALLLGDSALYLCASSSLGTNQPQHFGDGTRLSIL.